The T cell receptor (beta chain) under discussion was sequenced for a study of blood T cell repertoires in COVID-19. The method was immunoSEQ multiplex PCR; TCRdb's version includes in-frame clones alone and lacks a portion of them. The data show about 110,000 clones, with roughly four fifths seen just once and approximately 15% held by the top ten. The sequenced sample was peripheral blood. The TCR comes from a woman aged 55-69 years with acute or convalescent COVID-19.

CDR3 in DNA: TGTGCCAGCAGTTACGAGGATGGTTCACCCCTCCACTTT. As protein: CASSYEDGSPLHF. This chain uses TRBV6-2 or TRBV6-3 with TRBJ1-6; the D is unclear. V lost 2 bases, J lost 9 bases, and 8 bases lay in between. Germline lookup yields CDR1 MNHEY and CDR2 SVGEGT. This CDR3 comprises 13 residues.